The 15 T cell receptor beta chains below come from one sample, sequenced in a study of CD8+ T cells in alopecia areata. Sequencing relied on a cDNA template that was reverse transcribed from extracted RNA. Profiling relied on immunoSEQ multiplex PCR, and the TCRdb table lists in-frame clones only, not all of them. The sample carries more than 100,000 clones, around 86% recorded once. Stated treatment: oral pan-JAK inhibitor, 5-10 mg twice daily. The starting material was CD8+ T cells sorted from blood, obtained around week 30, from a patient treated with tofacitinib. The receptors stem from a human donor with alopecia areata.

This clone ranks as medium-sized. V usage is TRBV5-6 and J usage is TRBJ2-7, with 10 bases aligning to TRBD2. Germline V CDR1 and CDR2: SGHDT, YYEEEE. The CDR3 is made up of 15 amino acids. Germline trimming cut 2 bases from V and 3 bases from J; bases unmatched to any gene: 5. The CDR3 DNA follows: TGTGCCAGCAGCTTTTTAGCGGGAGGCCGCTACGAGCAGTACTTC. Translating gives CASSFLAGGRYEQYF.

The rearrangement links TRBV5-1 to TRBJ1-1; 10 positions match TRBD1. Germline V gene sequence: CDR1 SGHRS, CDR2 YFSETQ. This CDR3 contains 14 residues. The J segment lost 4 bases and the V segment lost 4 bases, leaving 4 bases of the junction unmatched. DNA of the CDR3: TGCGCCAGCAGCGAGGGACAGGGGAGCACTGAAGCTTTCTTT. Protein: CASSEGQGSTEAFF.

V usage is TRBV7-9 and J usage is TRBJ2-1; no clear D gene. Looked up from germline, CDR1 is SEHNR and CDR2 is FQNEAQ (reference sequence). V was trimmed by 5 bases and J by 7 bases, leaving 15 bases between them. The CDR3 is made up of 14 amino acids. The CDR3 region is CASSPPLTRNEQFF. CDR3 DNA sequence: TGTGCCAGCAGCCCCCCTCTGACCCGTAATGAGCAGTTCTTC.

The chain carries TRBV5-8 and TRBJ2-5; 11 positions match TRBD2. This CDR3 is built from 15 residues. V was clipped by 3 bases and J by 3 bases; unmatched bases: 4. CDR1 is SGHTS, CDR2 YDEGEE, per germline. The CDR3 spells CASSSGTSGKETQYF. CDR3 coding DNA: TGTGCCAGCAGCTCAGGGACTAGCGGAAAAGAGACCCAGTACTTC.

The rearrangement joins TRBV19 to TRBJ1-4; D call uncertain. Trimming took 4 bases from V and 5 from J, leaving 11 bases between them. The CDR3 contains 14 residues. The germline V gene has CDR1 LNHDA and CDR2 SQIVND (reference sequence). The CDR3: CASSREGRNEKLFF. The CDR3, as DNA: TGTGCCAGTAGTAGGGAGGGCAGAAATGAAAAACTGTTTTTT.

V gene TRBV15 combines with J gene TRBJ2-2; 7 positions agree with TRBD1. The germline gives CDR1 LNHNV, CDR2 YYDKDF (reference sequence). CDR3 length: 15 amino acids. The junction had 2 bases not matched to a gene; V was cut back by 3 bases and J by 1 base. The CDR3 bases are TGTGCCACCAGCAGGAGGACAGGGAACACCGGGGAGCTGTTTTTT. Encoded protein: CATSRRTGNTGELFF.

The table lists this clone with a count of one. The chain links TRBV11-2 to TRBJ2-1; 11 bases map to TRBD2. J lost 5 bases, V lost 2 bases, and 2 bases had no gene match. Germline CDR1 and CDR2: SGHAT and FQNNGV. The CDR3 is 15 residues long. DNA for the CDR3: TGTGCCAGCAGCTTACCTAGCGGGAGGAACAATGAGCAGTTCTTC. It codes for CASSLPSGRNNEQFF.

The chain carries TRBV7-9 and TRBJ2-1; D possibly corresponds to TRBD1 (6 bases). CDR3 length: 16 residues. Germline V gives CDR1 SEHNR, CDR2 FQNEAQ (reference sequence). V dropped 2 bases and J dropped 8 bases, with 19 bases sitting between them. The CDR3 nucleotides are TGTGCCAGCAGCTTAATTGGGGGCCCTTGGGGTGATGAGCAGTTCTTC. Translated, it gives CASSLIGGPWGDEQFF. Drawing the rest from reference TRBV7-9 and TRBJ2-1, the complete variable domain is DTGVSQNPRHKITKRGQNVTFRCDPISEHNRLYWYRQTLGQGPEFLTYFQNEAQLEKSRLLSDRFSAERPKGSFSTLEIQRTEQGDSAMYLCASSLIGGPWGDEQFFGPGTRLTVL.

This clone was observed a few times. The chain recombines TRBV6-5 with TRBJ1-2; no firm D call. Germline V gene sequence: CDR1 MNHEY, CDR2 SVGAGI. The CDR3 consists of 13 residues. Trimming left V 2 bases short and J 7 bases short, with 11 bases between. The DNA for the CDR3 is TGTGCCAGCAGTTACACGGGTAGCGCTGGCTACACCTTC. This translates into CASSYTGSAGYTF.

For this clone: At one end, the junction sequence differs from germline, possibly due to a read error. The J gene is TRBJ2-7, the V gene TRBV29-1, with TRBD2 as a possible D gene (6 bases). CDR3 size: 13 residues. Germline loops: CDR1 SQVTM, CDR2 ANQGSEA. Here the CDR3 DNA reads TGCGGCGTTGATGGGGGGTTCCTGGACGAGCAGTACTTC. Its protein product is CGVDGGFLDEQYF.

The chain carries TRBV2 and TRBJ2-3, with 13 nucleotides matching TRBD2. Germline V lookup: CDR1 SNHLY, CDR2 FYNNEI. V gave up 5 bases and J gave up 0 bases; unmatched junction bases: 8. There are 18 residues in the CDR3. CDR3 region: CASSTKGTSGTSTDTQYF. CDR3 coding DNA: TGTGCCAGCAGTACGAAAGGGACTAGCGGGACAAGCACAGATACGCAGTATTTT.

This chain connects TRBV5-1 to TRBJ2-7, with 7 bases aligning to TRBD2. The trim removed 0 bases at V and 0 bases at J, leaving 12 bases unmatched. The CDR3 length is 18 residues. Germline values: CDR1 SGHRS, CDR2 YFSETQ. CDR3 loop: CASSLACCLAEYSYEQYF. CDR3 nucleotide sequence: TGCGCCAGCAGCTTGGCTTGTTGTCTAGCGGAATACTCCTACGAGCAGTACTTC.

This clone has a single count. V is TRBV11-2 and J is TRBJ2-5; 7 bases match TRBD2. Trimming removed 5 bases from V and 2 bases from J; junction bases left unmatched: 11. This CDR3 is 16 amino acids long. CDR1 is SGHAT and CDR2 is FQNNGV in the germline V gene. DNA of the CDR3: TGTGCCAGCAGCCCCGCAGCAAGCGGGATTCAAGAGACCCAGTACTTC. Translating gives CASSPAASGIQETQYF.

The CDR3 loop reads CASSHSTSLMADTQYF. The CDR3 DNA sequence: TGTGCCAGCAGCCATTCGACTAGTCTTATGGCAGATACGCAGTATTTT. The rearrangement joins TRBV7-2 to TRBJ2-3; possibly TRBD2 for D (6 bases). Trimming removed 5 bases at V and 4 bases at J, with 19 bases between. From germline, CDR1 is SGHTA and CDR2 FQGNSA. The CDR3 loop spans 16 amino acids.

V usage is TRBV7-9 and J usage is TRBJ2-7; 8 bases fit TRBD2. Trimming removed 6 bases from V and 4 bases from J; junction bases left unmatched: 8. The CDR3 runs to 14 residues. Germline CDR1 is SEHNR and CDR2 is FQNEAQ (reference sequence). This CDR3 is CASSPGLEPYEQYF. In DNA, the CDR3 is TGTGCCAGCAGTCCGGGACTAGAGCCATACGAGCAGTACTTC.